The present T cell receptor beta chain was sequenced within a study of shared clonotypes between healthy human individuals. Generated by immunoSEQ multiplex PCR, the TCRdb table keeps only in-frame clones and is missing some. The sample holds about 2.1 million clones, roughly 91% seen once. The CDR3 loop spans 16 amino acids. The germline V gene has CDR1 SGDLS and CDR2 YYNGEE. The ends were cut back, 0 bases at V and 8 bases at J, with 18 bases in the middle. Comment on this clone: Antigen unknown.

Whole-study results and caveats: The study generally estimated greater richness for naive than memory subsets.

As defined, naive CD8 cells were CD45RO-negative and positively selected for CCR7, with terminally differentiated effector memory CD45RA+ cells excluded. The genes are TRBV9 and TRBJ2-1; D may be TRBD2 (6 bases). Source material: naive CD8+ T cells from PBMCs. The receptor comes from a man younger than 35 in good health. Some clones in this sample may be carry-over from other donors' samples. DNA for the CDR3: TGTGCCAGCAGCGTAGCATGGCCGGGGGTTGGTGATGAGCAGTTCTTC. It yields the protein CASSVAWPGVGDEQFF.